Included here is one T cell receptor beta chain sequence, with context. No cognate antigen has been identified for it. Base quality data are lacking; no much larger clone is found one base away. Other nucleotide sequences from this sample produce the same CDR3. This sample was included in a study of blood T cell repertoires in COVID-19 (dated by TCRdb to the early 2020s). Turning to the overall study: Collaborator samples came from the United States, Italy and Spain and covered acute and convalescent phases of COVID-19. The sample metadata nearly always contained a de-identified subject ID, COVID-19 status, age in years and sex. The prospective study material was composed of cDNA or gDNA derived from T cells, B-cell-depleted T cells, or PBMCs. The dataset comprised deeply sampled blood TCRbeta repertoires from subjects exposed to, actively infected with, or recovered from COVID-19. Samples came from the ongoing ImmuneRACE study (first 160 participants) plus 1,254 subjects from 6 global collaborators. Where available, HLA class I and class II types were obtained from metadata supplied by the sample provider rather than from assay-based typing. The repertoires were made available in a free public database intended to serve as a resource for research on the immune response to SARS-CoV-2.

What the research found in general, with its limitations: The quantity of clinical and demographic metadata differed by source and by participant and was supplied without curation.

The immunoSEQ Assay, a bias-controlled multiplex PCR, was used to amplify TCRbeta CDR3 regions from genomic DNA. Per the source publication's procedure: Nucleated cell counts per sample were estimated from amplification of reference gene primers within the assay. Sequence reads were collapsed and filtered to measure the absolute abundance of every unique TCRbeta CDR3 rearrangement. For each sample, productive Simpson clonality was calculated as the square root of Simpson's diversity index over productive rearrangements. What TCRdb holds here is the immuneACCESS table cut down to in-frame rearrangements. Part of the clones is not present; checked against another copy, under half of the missing clones reflect an unresolved V gene, and the others are unexplained. V and J calls and clone size are copied from that table; D and trimming were computed from the DNA. Across this sample there are about 5,000 clones, with approximately 90% seen only once. The ten largest clonotypes hold 35% to 50% of the sample.

The V end gives up 8 bases and the J end 7 bases, leaving 8 bases in the junction not matched to a gene. The CDR3 holds 14 amino acids from the cysteine to the phenylalanine. The CDR3 DNA has 42 bases and is translated from base 1. Per the germline V gene, MNHEY is the CDR1 and SVGAGI is the CDR2. In Seattle, one collaborating source enrolled patients while the infection was active and tracked those patients longitudinally over the course of disease. Whole blood was collected in K2EDTA tubes by collaborating institutions according to the institutions' own protocols. For TCRbeta analysis, collaborator samples were shipped as frozen whole blood, as isolated PBMCs, or as DNA extracted from either sample type.

The receptor comes from a man between 65 and 85 years old with COVID-19, enrolled during active disease. The specimen was peripheral blood. The chain uses TRBV6-5 and TRBJ2-1, with 10 bases in between that match TRBD2. The CDR3 reads CASQSSGGYNEQFF. The nucleotide sequence reads TGTGCCAGCCAATCTAGCGGGGGTTATAATGAGCAGTTCTTC.